The subject of this entry is one T cell receptor beta chain. Using its own MiXCR run on the 5' RACE reads, TCRdb lists one record per CDR3 protein. The table records fewer than 60,000 distinct CDR3 sequences, around 28% of them present only once. V gave up 5 bases and J gave up 0 bases, with 11 bases separating them. CDR1 and CDR2 from the germline V gene are DFQATT and SNEGSKA (reference sequence). The CDR3 covers 13 residues. Sequencing was performed on naive CD4+ T cells sorted from blood. Indicated subset: naive CD4+ T cells, CD4+CD45RA+CD25-. This sequence joins TRBV20-1 and TRBJ2-7, with D unclear. The TCR originated in a female donor with breast cancer. This CDR3 is CSAPSRNSYEQYF. The CDR3, as DNA: TGCAGTGCTCCGAGCAGAAACTCCTACGAGCAGTACTTC.